The next 23 T cell receptor beta chains were all read from a single sample in a study of T cell changes during pregnancy in multiple sclerosis. Assay used: immunoSEQ multiplex PCR; TCRdb lists only in-frame clones, some missing. Of tens of thousands of clones in the sample, 92% were seen once. This specimen was peripheral blood, taken in the third trimester of pregnancy. These receptors were obtained from a female donor in good health, enrolled as a control in a pregnancy study.

The CDR3 spells CASIPHSRTEAFF. DNA for the CDR3: TGTGCCAGTATCCCCCATTCGAGGACTGAAGCTTTCTTT. The chain is built from TRBV27 and TRBJ1-1; no clear D gene. The germline V gene has CDR1 MNHEY and CDR2 SMNVEV (reference sequence). This CDR3 region has 13 residues. V lost 9 bases to trimming and J lost 5 bases, with 16 bases between them.

This clone came up once. V usage is TRBV18 and J usage is TRBJ2-3, with D hard to call. Trimming stripped 3 bases from V and 0 bases from J, with 10 bases between. This CDR3 has 15 residues. Germline CDR1 and CDR2: KGHSH and LQKENI. CDR3 sequence reads: CASSPARHSTDTQYF. The CDR3, as DNA: TGTGCCAGCTCACCGGCACGCCATAGCACAGATACGCAGTATTTT.

This sequence joins TRBV11-3 and TRBJ1-1; possibly TRBD1 for D (6 bases). In germline, CDR1 is SGHNT, CDR2 YENEEA. The CDR3 has 15 residues. Trimming stripped 5 bases from V and 10 bases from J, with 23 bases between. The CDR3 region is CASSPGEDSGGRAFF. The DNA of the CDR3 is TGTGCCAGCAGCCCCGGGGAGGACAGCGGGGGAAGAGCTTTCTTT.

The chain links TRBV6-4 to TRBJ2-1; 9 bases match TRBD2. The trim removed 6 bases at V and 2 bases at J, leaving 8 bases unmatched. Germline V gives CDR1 MRHNA, CDR2 SNTAGT. The CDR3 runs 16 residues. The CDR3 coding sequence is TGTGCCAGCAGCCTTAGCGGGAGAGTGGCCTACAATGAGCAGTTCTTC. This translates into CASSLSGRVAYNEQFF.

In this sample, this clone turned up once. This chain uses TRBV6-1 with TRBJ1-2; tentatively, D is TRBD1 (6 bases). Germline V gives CDR1 MNHNS, CDR2 SASEGT. This CDR3 has 12 amino acids. The V and J ends lost 5 bases and 8 bases respectively, with 12 bases between them. CDR3 in amino acids: CASSSTGLGYTF. CDR3 coding DNA: TGTGCCAGCAGTTCTACAGGGTTAGGCTACACCTTC.

The V and J genes are TRBV27 and TRBJ2-1, with TRBD2 matching 12 bases. Germline V gene sequence: CDR1 MNHEY, CDR2 SMNVEV (reference sequence). CDR3 length equals 18 residues. V lost 5 bases to trimming and J lost 6 bases; unmatched junction nucleotides: 14. This chain's CDR3 is CASSQGRVLAGGGNEQFF. The CDR3, as DNA: TGTGCCAGCAGTCAAGGACGGGTACTAGCGGGAGGAGGCAATGAGCAGTTCTTC.

The rearrangement links TRBV11-3 to TRBJ2-7; perhaps TRBD1 as D (5 bases). The CDR3 consists of 13 residues. V gave up 5 bases and J gave up 3 bases, with 11 bases separating them. Germline loops: CDR1 SGHNT, CDR2 YENEEA. CDR3 DNA sequence: TGTGCCAGCAGCCAGGGCTCTAGCTACGAGCAGTACTTC. Translation gives CASSQGSSYEQYF.

This sequence joins TRBV4-1 and TRBJ2-5; the D is unclear. V was pared by 4 bases and J by 3 bases, with 12 bases between. Germline CDR1 reads MGHRA; CDR2 reads YSYEKL. This CDR3 is built from 14 residues. CDR3 protein: CASSPLLAEETQYF. The CDR3 DNA reads as TGCGCCAGCAGCCCCCTGCTGGCAGAAGAGACCCAGTACTTC.

The rearrangement uses TRBV7-9 and TRBJ1-5, with D possibly being TRBD1 (5 bases). Trimming removed 1 base at V and 4 bases at J, with 5 bases between. Germline V gene lookup returns CDR1 SEHNR and CDR2 FQNEAQ (reference sequence). This CDR3 has 13 residues. CDR3 sequence (DNA): TGTGCCAGCAGCTTAGACAGGAATCAGCCCCAGCATTTT. This codes for CASSLDRNQPQHF.

This sequence joins TRBV6-5 and TRBJ2-3; 8 nucleotides line up with TRBD1. V trimming: 6 bases; J trimming: 4 bases; junction bases outside the gene matches: 0. Germline lookup yields CDR1 MNHEY and CDR2 SVGAGI. The CDR3 contains 12 residues. The CDR3 nucleotides are TGTGCCAGCAGACAGGGGGCAGATACGCAGTATTTT. This sequence encodes CASRQGADTQYF.

This chain connects TRBV7-2 to TRBJ2-7; 7 nucleotides agree with TRBD1. CDR1 SGHTA and CDR2 FQGNSA come from the germline V gene. The J segment lost 2 bases and the V segment lost 2 bases, leaving 6 bases of the junction unmatched. This CDR3 is built from 15 residues. The CDR3 is CASSLSRDSTYEQYF. The CDR3 nucleotides read TGTGCCAGCAGCTTATCCCGGGACAGTACCTACGAGCAGTACTTC.

V usage is TRBV4-3 and J usage is TRBJ2-7; D is perhaps TRBD1 (6 bases). Germline-derived CDR1 and CDR2 are LGHNA and YSLEER. The germline V and J ends were trimmed by 0 bases and 1 base, with 13 bases remaining between them. The CDR3 is made up of 16 amino acids. The CDR3: CASSQDRAGVSYEQYF. CDR3 bases: TGCGCCAGCAGCCAAGATAGGGCAGGGGTATCCTACGAGCAGTACTTC.

V gene TRBV5-1 combines with J gene TRBJ2-2; no clear D. V gave up 6 bases and J gave up 2 bases, with 11 bases separating them. This CDR3 has 14 amino acids. Germline V gives CDR1 SGHRS, CDR2 YFSETQ. The DNA for the CDR3 is TGCGCCAGCAACCCTAGTCTAAACACCGGGGAGCTGTTTTTT. This gives the protein CASNPSLNTGELFF.

The chain links TRBV4-3 to TRBJ1-2; D gene unclear. This CDR3 spans 15 amino acids. V was shortened by 0 bases and J by 4 bases, with 12 bases between the two germline ends. Germline lookup yields CDR1 LGHNA and CDR2 YSLEER. The CDR3 loop is CASSQERFWSYGYTF. The CDR3 bases are TGCGCCAGCAGCCAAGAAAGATTTTGGAGCTATGGCTACACCTTC.

This rearrangement joins TRBV19 to TRBJ1-3; TRBD1 matches at 9 bases. Losses at the gene ends were 7 bases for V and 4 bases for J; bases not matched to a gene: 8. Germline CDR1 LNHDA, CDR2 SQIVND (reference sequence). The length of the CDR3 is 15 residues. The chain's CDR3 is CASTPPGQGGNTIYF. The CDR3 DNA is TGTGCCAGTACCCCTCCCGGACAGGGGGGAAACACCATATATTTT.

The chain recombines TRBV20-1 with TRBJ2-1; D might be TRBD1 (5 bases). The CDR3 has 11 residues. V lost 0 bases and J 10 bases, leaving 7 bases between the germline ends. Germline CDR1 reads DFQATT; CDR2 reads SNEGSKA (reference sequence). The CDR3: CSAREGPEQFF. The CDR3 DNA is TGCAGTGCTAGAGAGGGGCCGGAGCAGTTCTTC.

The DNA of the CDR3 is TGTGCCAGCAGGCCGACAGGAACGCCCTACAATGAGCAGTTCTTC. This encodes CASRPTGTPYNEQFF. The chain has TRBV7-3 and TRBJ2-1, with TRBD1 as a possible D gene (6 bases). With 6 bases removed from V and 2 bases from J, the gap between germline ends came to 14 bases. Per the germline V gene, CDR1 is SGHTA and CDR2 is FQGTGA. This CDR3 region has 15 residues. The variable domain in full, with the rest retrieved from reference TRBV7-3 and TRBJ2-1, is GAGVSQTPSNKVTEKGKYVELRCDPISGHTALYWYRQSLGQGPEFLIYFQGTGAADDSGLPNDRFFAVRPEGSVSTLKIQRTERGDSAVYLCASRPTGTPYNEQFFGPGTRLTVL.

V and J are TRBV9 and TRBJ1-3; D call uncertain. Trimming removed 3 bases at V and 4 bases at J, with 17 bases between. The germline CDR1 and CDR2 sequences are SGDLS and YYNGEE. The CDR3 runs 16 residues. CDR3 nucleotides: TGTGCCAGCAGCGCTTCACAGATAATCTCGGGAAACACCATATATTTT. It specifies CASSASQIISGNTIYF.

The genes are TRBV30 and TRBJ1-2; possible D gene TRBD1, 5 bases. This CDR3 is 16 amino acids long. Per the germline V gene, CDR1 is GTSNPN and CDR2 is SVGIG (reference sequence). Between the trimmed V and J ends, which lost 1 base and 4 bases, there was a span of 19 bases. DNA for the CDR3: TGTGCCTGGAGTGAGGTCGACAGCCCTCACTCCTATGGCTACACCTTC. It codes for CAWSEVDSPHSYGYTF.

The V call is TRBV4-1, the J call TRBJ2-7; D is perhaps TRBD2 (5 bases). This CDR3 has 13 amino acids. Germline V gives CDR1 MGHRA, CDR2 YSYEKL. The ends were cut back, 5 bases at V and 4 bases at J, with 12 bases in the middle. The chain's CDR3 is CASSTDRGYEQYF. CDR3 sequence (DNA): TGCGCCAGCAGCACGGACCGGGGATACGAGCAGTACTTC.

The CDR3 nucleotides are TGTGCCAGCAGGATGGGGAGACCCTACGAGCAGTACTTC. Protein sequence: CASRMGRPYEQYF. This chain links TRBV2 with TRBJ2-7; TRBD2 might be the D (5 bases). This CDR3 has 13 amino acids. V was pared by 6 bases and J by 2 bases, with 11 bases between. Germline V CDR1 and CDR2: SNHLY, FYNNEI.

V is TRBV29-1 and J is TRBJ2-1, with D possibly matching TRBD1 (6 bases). The CDR3 consists of 13 residues. The germline V and J ends were trimmed by 5 bases and 8 bases, with 16 bases remaining between them. CDR1 and CDR2 (germline): SQVTM, ANQGSEA. As DNA, the CDR3 is TGCAGCGTTCGCACAGGGAATAGAGATGAGCAGTTCTTC. As protein: CSVRTGNRDEQFF.

This clone was detected a few times. This rearrangement joins TRBV5-1 to TRBJ1-1; D gene unclear. This CDR3 has 15 amino acids. The germline V and J ends were trimmed by 4 bases and 1 base, with 14 bases remaining between them. Germline values: CDR1 SGHRS, CDR2 YFSETQ. In DNA form, the CDR3 reads TGCGCCAGCAGCGTTCCTAGCGTTGAGAACACTGAAGCTTTCTTT. Its translation: CASSVPSVENTEAFF.